Listed here are 30 T cell receptor beta chains from one sample, sequenced in a study of metastatic and nonmetastatic thyroid tumors. Patients had received no treatment of any kind before thyroid surgery. TCRdb reassembled clones from the PCR reads with MiXCR. The sample lists more than 40,000 clones, less than 5% seen once, with roughly a tenth in the top ten. Sequenced input: blood. All receptors come from a female donor with papillary thyroid cancer or a benign thyroid nodule (not recorded which). Some clones in this sample may be carry-over from other donors' samples.

There are many counts of this clone. The chain combines TRBV7-3 with TRBJ2-3, with 16 bases that match TRBD2. CDR1 and CDR2 (germline): SGHTA, FQGTGA. V dropped 5 bases and J dropped 3; count of bases not matched to a gene: 8. The CDR3 runs 18 residues. CDR3 residues: CASSLLPGLAGGTDTQYF. CDR3 bases: TGTGCCAGCAGCCTTTTACCGGGACTAGCGGGAGGGACAGATACGCAGTATTTT.

This clone was seen only a few times. The V and J genes are TRBV19 and TRBJ1-1; maybe TRBD1 (5 bases). Trimming removed 7 bases at V and 1 base at J, with 13 bases between. The CDR3 length is 14 residues. The germline V gene has CDR1 LNHDA and CDR2 SQIVND (reference sequence). CDR3 coding DNA: TGTGCCAGTATCTCCGTGACAGCGAACACTGAAGCTTTCTTT. It translates to CASISVTANTEAFF.

This clone was observed many times. The chain is built from TRBV20-1 and TRBJ1-1; D is perhaps TRBD1 (6 bases). V lost 2 bases and J 1 base, leaving 8 bases between the germline ends. Per the germline V gene, CDR1 is DFQATT and CDR2 is SNEGSKA (reference sequence). This CDR3 comprises 13 residues. CDR3 in DNA: TGCAGTGCTAGACAGGGGAGGAACACTGAAGCTTTCTTT. Translating it yields CSARQGRNTEAFF.

About this clone: This could be a read error, since a much larger clone is one nucleotide away. The chain has TRBV3-1 and TRBJ2-7, with TRBD2 as a possible D gene (6 bases). The CDR3 is 16 residues long. Per the germline V gene, CDR1 is LGHDT and CDR2 is YNNKEL (reference sequence). The V end was cut by 3 bases, the J end by 3 bases, with 18 bases between. CDR3 in amino acids: CASSQDRGRPLYEQYF. CDR3 nucleotides: TGTGCCAGCAGCCAGGATAGAGGGAGGCCTCTCTACGAGCAGTACTTC.

This clone showed up many times. The rearrangement links TRBV20-1 to TRBJ2-5, with TRBD1 matching 7 bases. This CDR3 is built from 13 residues. The junction had 3 bases not matched to a gene; V was cut back by 3 bases and J by 2 bases. Per the germline V gene, CDR1 is DFQATT and CDR2 is SNEGSKA (reference sequence). Here the CDR3 reads CSARVGQQETQYF. The CDR3 DNA reads as TGCAGTGCTAGGGTGGGACAGCAAGAGACCCAGTACTTC.

As for this clone: The junction does not match germline at one end; this may be a read error. V is TRBV12-3 or TRBV12-4 and J is TRBJ2-7, with 8 bases aligning to TRBD1. This CDR3 contains 15 residues. CDR3 amino acids: CASNLARTGSREQYF. The CDR3, as DNA: TGTGCCAGCAATTTAGCTAGGACAGGGTCGAGAGAGCAGTACTTC.

The chain recombines TRBV24-1 with TRBJ2-2; D perhaps matches TRBD2 (5 bases). Germline V gene sequence: CDR1 KGHDR, CDR2 SFDVKD. Trimming left V 5 bases short and J 5 bases short, with 17 bases between. This CDR3 comprises 16 residues. The CDR3 is CATSGIPGRGTGELFF. CDR3 bases: TGTGCCACCAGTGGGATTCCCGGAAGAGGGACCGGGGAGCTGTTTTTT.

This clone has more than one count but fewer than ten. A single base separates this from a much larger clone, so it may be a read error. The rearrangement joins TRBV10-3 to TRBJ2-3, with D perhaps matching TRBD1 (6 bases). This CDR3 is built from 14 residues. Germline CDR1 is ENHRY and CDR2 is SYGVKD. The germline V and J ends were trimmed by 1 base and 4 bases, with 9 bases remaining between them. The CDR3 loop reads CAISEYGTPDTQYF. DNA of the CDR3: TGTGCCATCAGTGAGTACGGGACACCAGATACGCAGTATTTT.

Only a few counts were recorded for this clone. V and J are TRBV12-3 or TRBV12-4 and TRBJ2-1; TRBD1 aligns across 9 bases. This CDR3 comprises 15 residues. V shed 5 bases, J shed 6 bases, and the junction held 8 bases outside the gene matches. CDR3 in amino acids: CASSLDRGGFNEQFF. The CDR3, as DNA: TGTGCCAGCAGTCTAGACAGGGGGGGCTTCAATGAGCAGTTCTTC.

About this clone: This may arise from a read error, as a much more abundant clone is one base away. The V call is TRBV4-3, the J call TRBJ1-6; TRBD1 matches 8 bases. The V segment lost 1 base and the J segment 7 bases; nucleotides outside the gene matches: 6. CDR3 size: 16 residues. Germline CDR1 reads LGHNA; CDR2 reads YSLEER. This CDR3 is CASSQAWGQENSPLHF. The CDR3 DNA follows: TGCGCCAGCAGCCAAGCCTGGGGACAGGAGAATTCACCCCTCCACTTT.

This sequence joins TRBV5-1 and TRBJ2-3; TRBD2 is a possible D gene (6 bases). This CDR3 comprises 15 residues. The germline V gene has CDR1 SGHRS and CDR2 YFSETQ. V lost 1 base and J lost 1, with 10 bases in between. The CDR3 here is CASSLTGEGTDTQYF. CDR3 coding DNA: TGCGCCAGCAGCTTGACTGGGGAGGGCACAGATACGCAGTATTTT.

This clone was counted ten times or more. In the same sample, other DNA sequences code for this CDR3. V usage is TRBV29-1 and J usage is TRBJ1-2; 7 bases fit TRBD1. The trim removed 4 bases at V and 8 bases at J, leaving 13 bases unmatched. Germline assignment: CDR1 SQVTM and CDR2 ANQGSEA. The CDR3 consists of 14 residues. This chain's CDR3 is CSVGPGTALEGYTF. CDR3 coding DNA: TGCAGCGTTGGGCCGGGGACAGCCCTAGAGGGCTACACCTTC.

This clone was detected only a few times. In this CDR3 the conserved last residue, phenylalanine or tryptophan, is missing, so a read error is likely. The DNA is omitted, as the CDR3 cannot be located on it reliably, and the CDR3 follows TCRdb's listing. The genes are TRBV6-1 and TRBJ2-5; the D segment call TRBD2 is taken from the table without a DNA check. The CDR3 is made up of 8 amino acids, end residues included. Per germline, CDR1 MNHNS and CDR2 SASEGT. CDR3 amino acids: CASSELAG.

This clone was seen only a few times. This chain links TRBV2 with TRBJ2-3; D possibly corresponds to TRBD2 (6 bases). Per germline, CDR1 SNHLY and CDR2 FYNNEI. The CDR3 has 14 residues. The germline V and J ends were trimmed by 5 bases and 4 bases, with 13 bases remaining between them. CDR3 residues: CASSTGVGADTQYF. CDR3 bases: TGTGCCAGCAGTACGGGAGTGGGTGCAGATACGCAGTATTTT.

The chain joins TRBV29-1 to TRBJ2-1, with D tentatively TRBD2 (6 bases). The germline V gene encodes CDR1 SQVTM and CDR2 ANQGSEA. CDR3 length: 15 residues. Trimming pared 4 bases from V and 2 bases from J, leaving 15 bases between. The CDR3 region is CSVGGDFRPYNEQFF. The DNA for the CDR3 is TGCAGCGTTGGAGGGGACTTTCGGCCCTACAATGAGCAGTTCTTC.

This clone was counted ten times or more. V usage is TRBV9 and J usage is TRBJ2-1; TRBD2 agrees at 9 bases. Germline V lookup: CDR1 SGDLS, CDR2 YYNGEE. The CDR3 consists of 15 residues. The J segment lost 8 bases and the V segment lost 0 bases, leaving 6 bases of the junction unmatched. The CDR3 reads CASSVVPSGTYEQFF. Here the CDR3 DNA reads TGTGCCAGCAGCGTAGTGCCTAGCGGGACCTATGAGCAGTTCTTC.

This clone was counted at least ten times. This chain links TRBV10-1 with TRBJ1-6, with D unclear. The V and J ends lost 5 bases and 5 bases respectively, with 7 bases between them. Germline CDR1 WNHNN, CDR2 SYGVQD (reference sequence). The CDR3 is 13 residues long. CDR3 DNA sequence: TGCGCCAGCAGTTTCCAGGATAATTCACCCCTCCACTTT. Translated, it gives CASSFQDNSPLHF.

This clone came up many times. The chain couples TRBV6-2 or TRBV6-3 to TRBJ1-6; the match to TRBD1 covers 7 bases. The CDR3 totals 15 residues. The V segment lost 6 bases and the J segment 7 bases; nucleotides outside the gene matches: 9. Germline CDR1 reads MNHEY; CDR2 reads SVGEGT. CDR3 amino acids: CASSYDTGVNSPLHF. CDR3 nucleotide sequence: TGTGCCAGCAGCTACGACACAGGGGTAAATTCACCCCTCCACTTT.

This chain uses TRBV27 with TRBJ2-2; D is undetermined. The CDR3 has 12 residues. V was cut by 4 bases and J by 8 bases, with 8 bases left in between. Germline assignment: CDR1 MNHEY and CDR2 SMNVEV (reference sequence). The CDR3 here is CASSSPRGELFF. The DNA of the CDR3 is TGTGCCAGCAGTTCCCCTCGGGGGGAGCTGTTTTTT.

This clone showed up many times. This rearrangement joins TRBV20-1 to TRBJ2-7; 12 bases fit TRBD1. V was clipped by 6 bases and J by 4 bases; unmatched bases: 10. Germline lookup yields CDR1 DFQATT and CDR2 SNEGSKA (reference sequence). This CDR3 region has 15 residues. The CDR3 spells CSAQDRDRGLYEQYF. CDR3 nucleotide sequence: TGCAGTGCGCAGGACCGGGACAGGGGGCTATACGAGCAGTACTTC.

The chain couples TRBV20-1 to TRBJ1-2; possible D gene TRBD1, 6 bases. Trimming removed 5 bases at V and 6 bases at J, with 25 bases between. The germline CDR1 and CDR2 sequences are DFQATT and SNEGSKA (reference sequence). The CDR3 is 16 residues long. The CDR3 DNA sequence: TGCAGTGCTCGACCGTTCGAGGCAGGGGCCTCGGATGGCTACACCTTC. Protein sequence: CSARPFEAGASDGYTF.

This clone was recorded many times. The J gene is TRBJ1-1, the V gene TRBV20-1, with D unclear. The CDR3 is made up of 13 amino acids. Germline CDR1 reads DFQATT; CDR2 reads SNEGSKA (reference sequence). Trimming took 4 bases from V and 1 from J, leaving 10 bases between them. Written as DNA, the CDR3 is TGCAGTGCTACCTCCCAAGCGAACACTGAAGCTTTCTTT. Amino acid sequence: CSATSQANTEAFF.

Ten or more counts support this clone. The chain carries TRBV19 and TRBJ2-2; no definite D call. Germline CDR1 is LNHDA and CDR2 is SQIVND (reference sequence). V lost 10 bases and J 4 bases, leaving 13 bases between the germline ends. The CDR3 has 13 amino acids. The CDR3 coding sequence is TGTGCCATCTCTCGATTTGGCACCGGGGAGCTGTTTTTT. It specifies CAISRFGTGELFF.

This chain uses TRBV20-1 with TRBJ1-2; tentatively, D is TRBD1 (5 bases). Per the germline V gene, CDR1 is DFQATT and CDR2 is SNEGSKA (reference sequence). The length of the CDR3 is 13 residues. Trimming took off 1 base at V and 6 bases at J, with 12 bases between the two ends. CDR3 region: CSARAGVVDGYTF. CDR3 nucleotide sequence: TGCAGTGCTAGAGCGGGGGTTGTGGATGGCTACACCTTC.

There are many counts of this clone. This rearrangement joins TRBV19 to TRBJ1-1, with TRBD1 as a possible D gene (5 bases). Germline CDR1 reads LNHDA; CDR2 reads SQIVND (reference sequence). This CDR3 has 18 residues. V was pared by 1 base and J by 7 bases, with 25 bases between. CDR3 residues: CASSIVRAVRPGGVEAFF. The CDR3 region has the DNA TGTGCCAGTAGTATAGTTCGGGCAGTCCGACCAGGAGGGGTTGAAGCTTTCTTT.

A few counts support this clone. Possible read error: a much larger clone is one base away. V and J are TRBV24-1 and TRBJ2-1; perhaps D is TRBD1 or TRBD2 (5 bases each). The germline V and J ends were trimmed by 9 bases and 5 bases, with 19 bases remaining between them. Germline CDR1 KGHDR, CDR2 SFDVKD. The CDR3 length is 15 residues. CDR3 protein: CATSPPVLGDNEQFF. CDR3 nucleotides: TGTGCCACCTCGCCCCCGGTACTAGGGGACAATGAGCAGTTCTTC.

Ten or more counts support this clone. The chain uses TRBV7-3 and TRBJ2-5, with 7 bases fitting TRBD2. CDR1 is SGHTA and CDR2 is FQGTGA in the germline V gene. This CDR3 has 15 residues. Trimming at V came to 4 bases and at J to 4 bases, leaving 9 bases not matched to a gene. CDR3 protein: CASSSIPGRPETQYF. The CDR3 bases are TGTGCCAGCAGCTCCATCCCCGGGAGGCCAGAGACCCAGTACTTC.

The chain has TRBV6-1 and TRBJ2-3; possible D gene TRBD2, 5 bases. V was pared by 1 base and J by 4 bases, with 12 bases between. Per germline, CDR1 MNHNS and CDR2 SASEGT. The CDR3 consists of 15 residues. Here the CDR3 DNA reads TGTGCCAGCAGTGAAGGGGCCTCCGGGGCAGATACGCAGTATTTT. Translation: CASSEGASGADTQYF.

The V gene is TRBV28, the J gene TRBJ1-1, with D perhaps matching TRBD1 (6 bases). In germline, CDR1 is MDHEN, CDR2 SYDVKM. The CDR3 sequence is 15 residues long. V dropped 5 bases and J dropped 1 base, with 14 bases sitting between them. The CDR3 DNA follows: TGTGCCAGCAGTATCCCCGGGGGCAAGAACACTGAAGCTTTCTTT. It encodes CASSIPGGKNTEAFF.

The chain uses TRBV28 and TRBJ1-2; 9 bases align to TRBD1. The CDR3 is made up of 14 amino acids. Germline V gene data show CDR1 as MDHEN and CDR2 as SYDVKM. Trimming at V came to 6 bases and at J to 4 bases, leaving 6 bases not matched to a gene. For the CDR3, the DNA is TGTGCCAGCAGGCAACAGGGGGCGGGCTATGGCTACACCTTC. Amino acid sequence: CASRQQGAGYGYTF.